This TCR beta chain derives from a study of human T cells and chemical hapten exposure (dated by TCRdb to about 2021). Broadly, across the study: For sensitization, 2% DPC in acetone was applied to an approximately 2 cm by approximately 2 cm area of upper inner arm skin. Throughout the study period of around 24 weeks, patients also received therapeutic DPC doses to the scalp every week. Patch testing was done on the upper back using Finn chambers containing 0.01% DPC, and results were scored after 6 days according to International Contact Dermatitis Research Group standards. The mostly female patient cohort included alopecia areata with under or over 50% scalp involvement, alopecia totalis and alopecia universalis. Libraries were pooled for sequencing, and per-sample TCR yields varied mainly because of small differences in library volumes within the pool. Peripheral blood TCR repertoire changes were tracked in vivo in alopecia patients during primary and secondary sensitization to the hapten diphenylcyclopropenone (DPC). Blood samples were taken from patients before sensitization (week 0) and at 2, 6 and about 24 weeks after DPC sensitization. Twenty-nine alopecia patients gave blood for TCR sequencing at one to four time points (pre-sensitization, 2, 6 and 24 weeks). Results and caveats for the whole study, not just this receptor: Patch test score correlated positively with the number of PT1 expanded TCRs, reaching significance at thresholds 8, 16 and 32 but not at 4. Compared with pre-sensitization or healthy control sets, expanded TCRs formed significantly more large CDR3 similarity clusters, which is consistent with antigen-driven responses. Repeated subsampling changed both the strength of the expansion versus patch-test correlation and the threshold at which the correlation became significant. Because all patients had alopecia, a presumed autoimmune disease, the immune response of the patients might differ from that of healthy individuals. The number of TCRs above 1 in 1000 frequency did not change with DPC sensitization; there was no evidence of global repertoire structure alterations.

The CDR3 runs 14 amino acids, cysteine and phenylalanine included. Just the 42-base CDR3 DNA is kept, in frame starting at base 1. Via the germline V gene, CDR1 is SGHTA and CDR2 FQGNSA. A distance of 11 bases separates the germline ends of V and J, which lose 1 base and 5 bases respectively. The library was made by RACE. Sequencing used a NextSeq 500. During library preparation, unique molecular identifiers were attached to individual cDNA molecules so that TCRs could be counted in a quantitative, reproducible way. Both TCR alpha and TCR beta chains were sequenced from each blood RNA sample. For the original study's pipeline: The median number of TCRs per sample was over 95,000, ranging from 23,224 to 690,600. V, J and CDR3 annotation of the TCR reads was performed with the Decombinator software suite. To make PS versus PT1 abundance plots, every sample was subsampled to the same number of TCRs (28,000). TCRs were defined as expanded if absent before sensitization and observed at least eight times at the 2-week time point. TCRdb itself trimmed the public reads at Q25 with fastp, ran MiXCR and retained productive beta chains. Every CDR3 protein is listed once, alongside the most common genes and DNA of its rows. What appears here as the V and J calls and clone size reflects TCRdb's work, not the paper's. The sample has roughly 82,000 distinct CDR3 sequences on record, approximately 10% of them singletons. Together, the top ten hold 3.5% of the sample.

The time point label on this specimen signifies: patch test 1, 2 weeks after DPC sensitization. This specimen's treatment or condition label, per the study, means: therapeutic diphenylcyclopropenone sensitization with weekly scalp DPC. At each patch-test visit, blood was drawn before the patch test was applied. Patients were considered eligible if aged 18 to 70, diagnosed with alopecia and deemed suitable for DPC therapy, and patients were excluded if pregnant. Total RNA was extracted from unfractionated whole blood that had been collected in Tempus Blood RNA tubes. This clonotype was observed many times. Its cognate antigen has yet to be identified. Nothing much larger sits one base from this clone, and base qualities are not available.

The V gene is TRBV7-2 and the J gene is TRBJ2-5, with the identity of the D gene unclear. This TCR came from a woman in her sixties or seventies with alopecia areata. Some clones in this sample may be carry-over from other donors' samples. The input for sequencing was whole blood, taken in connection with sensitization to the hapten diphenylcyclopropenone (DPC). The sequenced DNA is TGTGCCAGCAGCTTAGGGTCCGGGCTGGAGACCCAGTACTTC. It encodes CASSLGSGLETQYF.